The 23 T cell receptor beta chains listed next were all sequenced from one sample in a study of blood T cell repertoires in COVID-19. Repertoires were generated with immunoSEQ multiplex PCR, while TCRdb's copy carries only in-frame clones and drops some. Of over 200,000 clones listed, approximately 86% are singletons. Sequences were obtained from PBMCs or T cells enriched from blood (not recorded which). These receptors were obtained from a man between 18 and 35 years old with acute COVID-19.

The chain uses TRBV6-2 or TRBV6-3 and TRBJ1-4, with TRBD1 matching over 10 bases. Germline trimming cut 5 bases from V and 6 bases from J; bases unmatched to any gene: 6. CDR1 MNHEY and CDR2 SVGEGT come from the germline V gene. The CDR3 sequence is 15 residues long. Here the CDR3 DNA reads TGTGCCAGCAGTGGAACCGGGACAGGGGATGAAAAACTGTTTTTT. Its translation: CASSGTGTGDEKLFF.

The chain links TRBV7-9 to TRBJ2-5, with TRBD2 matching over 11 bases. Losses at the gene ends were 5 bases for V and 1 base for J; bases not matched to a gene: 6. Germline V lookup: CDR1 SEHNR, CDR2 FQNEAQ (reference sequence). CDR3 length: 16 residues. The CDR3 spells CASSHWGTSGQETQYF. Here the CDR3 DNA reads TGTGCCAGCAGCCATTGGGGGACTAGCGGCCAAGAGACCCAGTACTTC.

V gene TRBV9 combines with J gene TRBJ2-7; TRBD2 matches 9 bases. The CDR3 totals 16 residues. Trimming cost V 5 bases and J 5 bases; bases outside gene matches: 14. From germline, CDR1 is SGDLS and CDR2 YYNGEE. The CDR3 loop is CASSAGDSGRSDEQYF. CDR3 coding DNA: TGTGCCAGCAGTGCTGGAGATAGCGGGAGATCCGACGAGCAGTACTTC.

This rearrangement joins TRBV5-6 to TRBJ2-1, with a possible D match to TRBD2 (6 bases). CDR3 size: 13 residues. Germline assignment: CDR1 SGHDT and CDR2 YYEEEE. The V end was cut by 6 bases, the J end by 9 bases, with 16 bases between. The DNA for the CDR3 is TGTGCCAGCACCCTTTCCGGGAGCGCTGAGCAGTTCTTC. This encodes CASTLSGSAEQFF.

This clone was counted only a few times. The rearrangement links TRBV5-4 to TRBJ1-2; 7 bases map to TRBD1. In germline, CDR1 is SGHNT, CDR2 YYREEE (reference sequence). V lost 4 bases and J lost 4; bases outside the gene matches: 7. The CDR3 is 14 residues long. CDR3 DNA: TGTGCCAGCAGCGCCCGGAGGACAGGCTATGGCTACACCTTC. It encodes CASSARRTGYGYTF.

This clone was picked up a small number of times. The chain links TRBV6-4 to TRBJ2-3; 8 bases match TRBD2. The V segment lost 10 bases and the J segment 1 base; nucleotides outside the gene matches: 10. The CDR3 has 15 residues. Germline values: CDR1 MRHNA, CDR2 SNTAGT. This chain's CDR3 is CATAPSGGRTDTQYF. In DNA, the CDR3 is TGTGCCACCGCACCCAGCGGGGGTCGCACAGATACGCAGTATTTT.

The rearrangement uses TRBV20-1 and TRBJ1-6, with a tentative D call TRBD1 (5 bases). Germline values: CDR1 DFQATT, CDR2 SNEGSKA (reference sequence). The CDR3 length is 16 residues. V lost 3 bases, J lost 6 bases, and 18 bases lay in between. For the CDR3, the DNA is TGCAGTGCTAGTGTCTTCGGGGGGATTAGTAATTCACCCCTCCACTTT. Its protein product is CSASVFGGISNSPLHF.

Here the CDR3 reads CASSQDSPSTERETQYF. The DNA of the CDR3 is TGTGCCAGCAGCCAAGATTCTCCCTCTACCGAACGGGAGACCCAGTACTTC. The V call is TRBV3-1 (or the pseudogene TRBV3-2), the J call TRBJ2-5; D call uncertain. Germline assignment: CDR1 LGHDT and CDR2 YNNKEL (reference sequence). Deletions cut 0 bases from V and 5 bases from J, with 19 bases between. The CDR3 covers 17 residues.

This chain connects TRBV7-9 to TRBJ1-3; D not certain. Trimming stripped 5 bases from V and 0 bases from J, with 5 bases between. The V gene's germline CDR1 is SEHNR and CDR2 FQNEAQ (reference sequence). The CDR3 length is 13 residues. The CDR3 region has the DNA TGTGCCAGCAGCCCAGGCTCTGGAAACACCATATATTTT. Its translation is CASSPGSGNTIYF.

V usage is TRBV20-1 and J usage is TRBJ1-4; tentatively, D is TRBD1 (5 bases). The germline V and J ends were trimmed by 3 bases and 11 bases, with 13 bases remaining between them. CDR1 and CDR2 (germline): DFQATT, SNEGSKA (reference sequence). The CDR3 is 12 residues long. This CDR3 reads CSASGQGKKLFF. DNA for the CDR3: TGCAGTGCTAGTGGGCAGGGAAAGAAACTGTTTTTT.

In DNA form, the CDR3 reads TGTGCCAGCAGCTTAGAGGGCGGGGGTGACAATGAGCAGTTCTTC. Translation: CASSLEGGGDNEQFF. The chain is built from TRBV7-3 and TRBJ2-1; 7 bases line up with TRBD2. The ends lost 2 bases at V and 5 bases at J; junction bases unmatched: 6. This CDR3 has 15 residues. Looked up from germline, CDR1 is SGHTA and CDR2 is FQGTGA.

This rearrangement joins TRBV28 to TRBJ2-3; D perhaps matches TRBD2 (6 bases). The germline CDR1 and CDR2 sequences are MDHEN and SYDVKM. There are 15 residues in the CDR3. Trimming left V 7 bases short and J 0 bases short, with 14 bases between. The CDR3: CASTVAEISTDTQYF. The CDR3 coding sequence is TGTGCCAGCACCGTAGCGGAGATAAGCACAGATACGCAGTATTTT.

This rearrangement joins TRBV24-1 to TRBJ2-1, with D possibly being TRBD2 (5 bases). The germline V gene has CDR1 KGHDR and CDR2 SFDVKD. V dropped 5 bases and J dropped 3 bases, with 25 bases sitting between them. The CDR3 contains 19 residues. The CDR3 DNA reads TGTGCCACCAGTGGCCCCGTGCCCCCTGGCGACGGGGTCTACAATGAGCAGTTCTTC. Its translation is CATSGPVPPGDGVYNEQFF.

The table lists this clone with a few counts. The J gene is TRBJ1-4, the V gene TRBV6-1; a weak D match, TRBD1 (5 bases). Germline CDR1 is MNHNS and CDR2 is SASEGT. The germline V and J ends were trimmed by 2 bases and 8 bases, with 18 bases remaining between them. CDR3 length equals 16 residues. CDR3 in amino acids: CASSESVDGGGEKLFF. The CDR3 nucleotides are TGTGCCAGCAGTGAATCGGTGGACGGGGGTGGAGAAAAACTGTTTTTT.

The chain uses TRBV7-8 and TRBJ1-5; D uncertain. The CDR3 sequence is 15 residues long. Trimming took 1 base from V and 0 from J, leaving 7 bases between them. CDR1 SGHVS and CDR2 FQNEAQ come from the germline V gene. The chain's CDR3 is CASSLDVLSNQPQHF. Here the CDR3 DNA reads TGTGCCAGCAGCTTAGATGTACTTAGCAATCAGCCCCAGCATTTT.

The V gene is TRBV7-3, the J gene TRBJ2-1; a possible D gene is TRBD2 (6 bases). This CDR3 is built from 16 residues. From germline, CDR1 is SGHTA and CDR2 FQGTGA. V was pared by 2 bases and J by 5 bases, with 16 bases between. CDR3 in DNA: TGTGCCAGCAGCTTATGGACCCCGGGAGAAGACAATGAGCAGTTCTTC. It translates to CASSLWTPGEDNEQFF. Looking up the rest from reference TRBV7-3 and TRBJ2-1 gives the full variable domain: GAGVSQTPSNKVTEKGKYVELRCDPISGHTALYWYRQSLGQGPEFLIYFQGTGAADDSGLPNDRFFAVRPEGSVSTLKIQRTERGDSAVYLCASSLWTPGEDNEQFFGPGTRLTVL.

The V gene is TRBV3-1 (or the pseudogene TRBV3-2), the J gene TRBJ1-1; D not certain. The V end lost 5 bases, the J end lost 3 bases, and 7 bases lay between the germline ends. Per the germline V gene, CDR1 is LGHDT and CDR2 is YNNKEL (reference sequence). CDR3 length: 12 amino acids. CDR3 nucleotides: TGTGCCAGCAGCTCAACATACACTGAAGCTTTCTTT. Amino acid sequence: CASSSTYTEAFF.

This clone was observed once. This chain joins TRBV5-5 and TRBJ1-2; 7 bases fit TRBD1. The germline V gene encodes CDR1 SGHKS and CDR2 YYEKEE (reference sequence). This CDR3 spans 15 amino acids. The V gene end was trimmed by 0 bases and the J gene end by 4 bases; junction bases not matched to a gene: 6. CDR3 bases: TGTGCCAGCAGCTTGGCCGCGGCAGGGGGCTATGGCTACACCTTC. It specifies CASSLAAAGGYGYTF.

The CDR3 DNA is TGTGCCAGCAGTAGCGGTGGAACTCACACAGATACGCAGTATTTT. The encoded protein is CASSSGGTHTDTQYF. The chain recombines TRBV28 with TRBJ2-3; weak D call: TRBD2 (5 bases). V was trimmed by 5 bases and J by 2 bases, leaving 14 bases between them. CDR3 size: 15 residues. The V gene's germline CDR1 is MDHEN and CDR2 SYDVKM. The full variable domain, in which reference TRBV28 and TRBJ2-3 provide the parts outside the CDR3, is DVKVTQSSRYLVKRTGEKVFLECVQDMDHENMFWYRQDPGLGLRLIYFSYDVKMKEKGDIPEGYSVSREKKERFSLILESASTNQTSMYLCASSSGGTHTDTQYFGPGTRLTVL.

The rearrangement links TRBV18 to TRBJ2-2; 7 bases match TRBD1. Trimming removed 4 bases from V and 4 bases from J; junction bases left unmatched: 15. The V gene's germline CDR1 is KGHSH and CDR2 LQKENI. The CDR3 runs 18 residues. The CDR3 here is CASSLGQDLDVGTGELFF. In nucleotides, the CDR3 is TGTGCCAGCTCACTTGGACAGGATCTTGACGTCGGCACCGGGGAGCTGTTTTTT.

This chain links TRBV28 with TRBJ2-1, with D possibly TRBD1 on 6 matching bases. V lost 4 bases and J 1 base, leaving 11 bases between the germline ends. The CDR3 is made up of 15 amino acids. Germline V lookup: CDR1 MDHEN, CDR2 SYDVKM. The CDR3 region is CASSSGQPSYNEQFF. The CDR3 DNA reads as TGTGCCAGCAGTTCCGGACAGCCGTCCTACAATGAGCAGTTCTTC.

To note about this clone: At one boundary the junction diverges from the germline segment, which might be a read error. The chain joins TRBV6-1 to TRBJ1-4, with a possible D match to TRBD1 (6 bases). The CDR3 is 15 residues long. Germline V lookup: CDR1 MNHNS, CDR2 SASEGT. The DNA for the CDR3 is TGTGCCAGCAGAGAAGCGGGGGCGACTAATGAAAAACTGTTTTTT. Its protein product is CASREAGATNEKLFF.

The chain is built from TRBV27 and TRBJ2-7, with a weak D call TRBD2 (6 bases). V was pared by 10 bases and J by 4 bases, with 14 bases between. Germline CDR1 and CDR2: MNHEY and SMNVEV (reference sequence). This CDR3 region has 12 residues. The CDR3 DNA sequence: TGTGCCACCGTCGGCGGGGAGTACGAGCAGTACTTC. Translating gives CATVGGEYEQYF.